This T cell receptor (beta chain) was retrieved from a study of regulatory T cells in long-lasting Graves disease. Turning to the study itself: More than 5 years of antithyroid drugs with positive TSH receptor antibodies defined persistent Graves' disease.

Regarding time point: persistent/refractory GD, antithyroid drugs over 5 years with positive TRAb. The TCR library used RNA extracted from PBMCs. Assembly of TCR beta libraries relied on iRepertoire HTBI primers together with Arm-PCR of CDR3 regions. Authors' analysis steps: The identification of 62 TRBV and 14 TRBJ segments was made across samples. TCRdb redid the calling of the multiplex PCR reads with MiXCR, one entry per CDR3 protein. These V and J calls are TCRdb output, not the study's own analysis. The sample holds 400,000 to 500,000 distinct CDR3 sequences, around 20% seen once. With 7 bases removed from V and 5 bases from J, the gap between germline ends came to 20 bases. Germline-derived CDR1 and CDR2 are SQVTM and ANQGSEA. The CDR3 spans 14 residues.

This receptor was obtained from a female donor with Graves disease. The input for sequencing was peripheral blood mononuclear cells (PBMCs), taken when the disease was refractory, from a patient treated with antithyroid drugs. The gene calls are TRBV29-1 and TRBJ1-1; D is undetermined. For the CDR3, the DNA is TGCAGCGCTCTAACTTCATTGGTTGATACTGAAGCTTTCTTT. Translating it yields CSALTSLVDTEAFF.